This T cell receptor beta chain was captured in a study of prognosis after radiotherapy for stage I lung cancer. Multiplex PCR in two rounds served to amplify TCR beta CDR3 from genomic DNA. With primers specific to each TRBV and TRBJ gene, the first-round PCR was performed. In the second PCR round, amplification relied on universal primers. TCRdb reprocessed the multiplex PCR reads with MiXCR, giving one entry per CDR3 protein. The table shows 30,000 or so distinct CDR3 sequences, with around 40% occurring only once. V was trimmed by 0 bases and J by 1 base, leaving 6 bases between them. This CDR3 has 15 residues. Looked up from germline, CDR1 is LGHNA and CDR2 is YNFKEQ. In this sample, this clonotype turned up many times.

The sequencing used PBMCs, collected before or after stereotactic body radiation therapy (not recorded which). The chain uses TRBV4-2 and TRBJ2-2; tentative D call: TRBD2 (5 bases). The source of this sequence is a donor aged 50 or older with non-small cell lung cancer. The CDR3 reads CASSQDGGNTGELFF. The CDR3 DNA sequence: TGTGCCAGCAGCCAAGATGGAGGGAACACCGGGGAGCTGTTTTTT.